Following are 9 T cell receptor beta chains from one sample sequenced in a study of T cells in women clearing cervical HPV infection. Using immunoSEQ multiplex PCR, the repertoire was profiled, and TCRdb retains in-frame clones only, with some absent. The sample's table shows approximately 39,000 clones. Sequenced input: blood buffy coat. The receptors stem from a woman between 18 and 70 years old with a cervical HPV16 infection that either progressed to CIN3+ or cleared (not recorded which).

With respect to this clone: The read terminates 3 residues before the CDR3 end, so the remaining end is supplied by the germline J gene. The chain joins TRBV5-6 to TRBJ2-7, with no clear D. V shed 0 bases and J shed 1 base, with 8 bases lying between them. From germline, CDR1 is SGHDT and CDR2 YYEEEE. The CDR3 is made up of 14 amino acids. The sequenced part of the CDR3 DNA is TGTGCCAGCAGCTTGGTGGGCAAGTCCTACGAG. Translated: CASSLVGKSYE. The entire CDR3 is CASSLVGKSYEQYF.

Turning to this clone: From the germline J gene comes the end of the CDR3, since the read stops 3 residues before it. V and J are TRBV7-6 and TRBJ2-3, with 8 positions matching TRBD1. Germline V gene lookup returns CDR1 SGHVS and CDR2 FNYEAQ. With V trimmed by 1 base and J by 1 base, 4 bases remained unmatched. The CDR3 covers 16 residues. CDR3 bases read: TGTGCCAGCAGCTTAGATTCGGACAGGGGCACAGATACG. It codes for CASSLDSDRGTDT. The entire CDR3 reads CASSLDSDRGTDTQYF.

Of note for this clone: The read halts 3 residues ahead of the CDR3 end, with the missing end drawn from the germline J gene. The rearrangement joins TRBV20-1 to TRBJ2-3, with TRBD2 matching 7 bases. After removal of 0 bases from V and 7 bases from J, the junction contained 10 bases not matched to a gene. CDR3 size: 15 residues. Germline assignment: CDR1 DFQATT and CDR2 SNEGSKA (reference sequence). This CDR3 reads CSARDPIPGGNTQYF. The sequenced part of the CDR3 DNA is TGCAGTGCTAGAGACCCCATTCCCGGGGGGAATACG.

Details on this clone: The read ends 3 residues before the CDR3 terminus; that terminus is restored from the germline J gene. The chain has TRBV29-1 and TRBJ2-7, with a weak D call TRBD2 (5 bases). The ends were cut back, 7 bases at V and 0 bases at J, with 10 bases in the middle. The germline V gene has CDR1 SQVTM and CDR2 ANQGSEA. This CDR3 region has 12 residues. The DNA read from the CDR3 is TGCAGCGGTGGACGGGGCTCCTACGAG. It encodes CSGGRGSYE. The entire CDR3 reads CSGGRGSYEQYF.

In regard to this clone: The CDR3 goes on 3 residues after the read ends, and that part is filled in from the germline J gene. The chain is built from TRBV12-5 and TRBJ2-1; 9 bases align to TRBD1. The ends lost 2 bases at V and 4 bases at J; junction bases unmatched: 6. The CDR3 covers 16 residues. In germline, CDR1 is LGHNT, CDR2 FRNRAP. The CDR3 is CASGLLQGAGYNEQFF. CDR3 DNA (partial): TGTGCTAGTGGTTTGTTACAGGGGGCGGGTTACAATGAG.

Comment on this clone: One junction end does not reproduce the germline sequence, and a read error may be involved. The read terminates 3 residues ahead of where the CDR3 ends, so the germline J gene completes it. Additional DNA sequences in this sample encode the identical CDR3. The chain employs TRBV18 and TRBJ1-3; no clear D gene. This CDR3 contains 15 residues. CDR1 is KGHSH and CDR2 is LQKENI in the germline V gene. CDR3 in amino acids: CASSPGSASGNTIYF. The part of the CDR3 DNA that was read is TGTGCCAGCTCCCCGGGGTCTGCCTCTGGAAACACA. Full variable domain (missing parts from reference TRBV18 and TRBJ1-3): NAGVMQNPRHLVRRRGQEARLRCSPMKGHSHVYWYRQLPEEGLKFMVYLQKENIIDESGMPKERFSAEFPKEGPSILRIQQVVRGDSAAYFCASSPGSASGNTIYFGEGSWLTVV.

Of note for this clone: The read terminates 3 residues before the CDR3 end, so the remaining end is supplied by the germline J gene. The chain recombines TRBV5-6 with TRBJ2-4; 10 bases fit TRBD1. CDR1 and CDR2 from the germline V gene are SGHDT and YYEEEE. Losses at the gene ends were 4 bases for V and 6 bases for J; bases not matched to a gene: 1. This CDR3 has 13 amino acids. CDR3 DNA (partial): TGTGCCAGCAGCCGGGACAGGGGAAACATT. Translating gives CASSRDRGNI. The whole CDR3 sequence reads CASSRDRGNIQYF.

To note about this clone: At one boundary the junction diverges from the germline segment, which might be a read error. The read falls 3 residues short of the CDR3 end, and the missing part is taken from the germline J gene. V gene TRBV4-2 combines with J gene TRBJ1-4, with 7 bases fitting TRBD1. This CDR3 is built from 14 residues. Germline V gene lookup returns CDR1 LGHNA and CDR2 YNFKEQ. The part of the CDR3 DNA that was read is TGCGCCAGCAGCCAAGGGACAGCGCGAGTAGAA. As protein: CASSQGTARVE. The complete CDR3 reads CASSQGTARVELFF.

In the case of this clone: The CDR3 extends 3 residues past the end of the read, so its final part is completed from the germline J gene. This rearrangement joins TRBV6-2 or TRBV6-3 to TRBJ2-5, with a weak D call TRBD1 (5 bases). Trimming cost V 2 bases and J 5 bases, with 15 bases left between them. The CDR3 is 15 residues long. Germline loops: CDR1 MNHEY, CDR2 SVGEGT. This CDR3 reads CASSYPAGGAETQYF. The DNA read from the CDR3 is TGTGCCAGCAGTTACCCGGCAGGTGGGGCGGAGACC.